This is a list of T cell receptor beta chains from one sample in a study of T cells in Graves' hyperthyroidism and ophthalmopathy. TCRdb processed the multiplex PCR reads anew with MiXCR; each CDR3 protein has one entry. The sample includes roughly 500,000 distinct CDR3 sequences, around 46% of them seen just once. Sequenced: peripheral blood or thyroid tissue (not recorded which). The origin of the receptors is an adult woman with Graves' disease, either hyperthyroidism or ophthalmopathy (not recorded which). CDR3s include the opening cysteine and the closing phenylalanine or tryptophan. The D gene is left open where the match is weak. Clone size is not always given. Where it is, it says once, few, many or a class for expanded clones.

v_gene	abundance	d_gene	j_gene	CDR3nt	CDR3aa
TRBV19	many	.	TRBJ1-5	TGTGCCAGTAGCGTAGGGTTCGGGAATCAGCCCCAGCATTTT	CASSVGFGNQPQHF
TRBV20-1	many	TRBD1	TRBJ2-2	TGCAGTGCCTTCCACGAGACAGGGTTTTTTGGCGGGGAGCTGTTTTTT	CSAFHETGFFGGELFF
TRBV9	medium-sized	.	TRBJ1-1	TGTGCCAGCAGCGTAGGGGACACTGAAGCTTTCTTT	CASSVGDTEAFF
TRBV2	.	TRBD1	TRBJ1-2	TGTGCCAGCAGTCCGGGACAGGGGGCGAATGGCTACACCTTC	CASSPGQGANGYTF
TRBV9	.	TRBD1	TRBJ2-7	TGTGCCAGCAGCTCGGGACAGGAAATCTACGAGCAGTACTTC	CASSSGQEIYEQYF
TRBV24-1	.	.	TRBJ1-6	TGTGCCGGGCGGGACACCCATAATTCACCCCTCCACTTT	CAGRDTHNSPLHF
TRBV10-3	.	TRBD1	TRBJ2-7	TGTGCCATCAGTGAGGAGGGACAGCGTGGGTCCTACGAGCAGTACTTC	CAISEEGQRGSYEQYF
TRBV20-1	.	.	TRBJ2-1	TGCAGTGCTAGAGATCGGGTCTTGTCGTCCTACAATGAGCAGTTCTTC	CSARDRVLSSYNEQFF
TRBV10-3	.	.	TRBJ1-6	TGTGCCATCAGTCGACGGGATAATTCACCCCTCCACTTT	CAISRRDNSPLHF
TRBV20-1	many	.	TRBJ1-1	TGCAGTGTAAGGGGCAGAGTAAACACTGAAGCTTTCTTT	CSVRGRVNTEAFF
TRBV10-3	many	.	TRBJ2-7	TGTGCCATCAGTGAATGGGACCCCTACGAGCAGTACTTC	CAISEWDPYEQYF
TRBV25-1	few	.	TRBJ2-3	TGTGCCAGCAGCTCACTTAGACGACTAGTCTCAGATACGCAGTATTTT	CASSSLRRLVSDTQYF
TRBV4-1	many	TRBD1	TRBJ2-5	TGCGCCAGCAGCCGGACAGGTCCGGAGACCCAGTACTTC	CASSRTGPETQYF